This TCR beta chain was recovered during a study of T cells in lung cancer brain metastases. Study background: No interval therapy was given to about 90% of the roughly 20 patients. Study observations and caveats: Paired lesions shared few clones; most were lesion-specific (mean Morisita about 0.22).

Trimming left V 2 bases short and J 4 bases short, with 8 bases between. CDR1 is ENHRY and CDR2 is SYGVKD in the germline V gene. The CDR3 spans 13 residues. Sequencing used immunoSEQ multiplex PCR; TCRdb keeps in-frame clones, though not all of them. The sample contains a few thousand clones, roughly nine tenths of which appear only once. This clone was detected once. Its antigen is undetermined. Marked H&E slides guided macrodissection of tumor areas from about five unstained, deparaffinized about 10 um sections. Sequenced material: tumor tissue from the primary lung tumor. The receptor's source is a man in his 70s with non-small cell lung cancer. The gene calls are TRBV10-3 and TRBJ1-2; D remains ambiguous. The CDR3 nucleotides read TGTGCCATCAGTGAGACGGATGCCTATGGCTACACCTTC. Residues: CAISETDAYGYTF.